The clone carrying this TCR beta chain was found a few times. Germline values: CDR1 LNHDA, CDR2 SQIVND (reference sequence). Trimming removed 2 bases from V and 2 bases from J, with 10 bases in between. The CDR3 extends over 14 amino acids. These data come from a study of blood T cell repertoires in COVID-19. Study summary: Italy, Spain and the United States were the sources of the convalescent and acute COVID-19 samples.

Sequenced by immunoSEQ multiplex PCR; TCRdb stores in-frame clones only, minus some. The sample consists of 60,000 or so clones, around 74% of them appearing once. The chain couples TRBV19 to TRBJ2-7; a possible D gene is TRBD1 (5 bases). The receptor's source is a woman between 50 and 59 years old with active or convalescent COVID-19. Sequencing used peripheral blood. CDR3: CASSINRKTYEQYF. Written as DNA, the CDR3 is TGTGCCAGTAGTATAAACAGGAAAACCTACGAGCAGTACTTC.